Following are 5 T cell receptor beta chains from one sample sequenced in a study of blood T cell repertoires in COVID-19. The protocol was immunoSEQ multiplex PCR, while the TCRdb copy is restricted to in-frame clones and leaves out a portion. Of about 250,000 clones detected, 80% to 90% appear once; the ten largest clones hold under 3%. The sequenced material came from PBMCs or T cells enriched from blood (not recorded which). These receptors originate from a woman aged 18-29 years who had recovered from COVID-19.

The V call is TRBV5-1, the J call TRBJ2-2, with D possibly being TRBD1 (7 bases). Trimming removed 4 bases at V and 5 bases at J, with 15 bases between. CDR3 length: 15 residues. Germline CDR1 SGHRS, CDR2 YFSETQ. CDR3 in amino acids: CASSPAEGATGELFF. CDR3 DNA: TGCGCCAGCAGCCCCGCGGAGGGGGCGACCGGGGAGCTGTTTTTT.

V usage is TRBV4-1 and J usage is TRBJ1-5; D ambiguous. The CDR3 contains 17 residues. The germline V gene encodes CDR1 MGHRA and CDR2 YSYEKL. Trimming shortened V by 0 bases and J by 4 bases, and 16 bases separated the two germline ends. The CDR3 loop reads CASSQDPPSSTNQPQHF. Here the CDR3 DNA reads TGCGCCAGCAGCCAAGATCCGCCCTCTTCCACTAATCAGCCCCAGCATTTT.

This clone has just a few counts. The rearrangement links TRBV27 to TRBJ1-5; the match to TRBD1 covers 8 bases. Per germline, CDR1 MNHEY and CDR2 SMNVEV (reference sequence). The CDR3 covers 17 residues. Unmatched junction bases numbered 9, after V lost 5 bases and J lost 0 bases. The chain's CDR3 is CASSIPAGGYSNQPQHF. In DNA, the CDR3 is TGTGCCAGCAGTATACCCGCAGGGGGCTATAGCAATCAGCCCCAGCATTTT.

This clone was seen only a few times. The rearrangement joins TRBV30 to TRBJ1-2; the D is unclear. In germline, CDR1 is GTSNPN, CDR2 SVGIG (reference sequence). The length of the CDR3 is 8 residues. V dropped 7 bases and J dropped 8 bases, with 5 bases sitting between them. The CDR3 DNA reads TGTGCCTACAGCGGCTACACCTTC. Encoded protein: CAYSGYTF.

This chain joins TRBV11-2 and TRBJ1-3; D possibly corresponds to TRBD1 (6 bases). Trimming pared 1 base from V and 3 bases from J, leaving 10 bases between. This CDR3 spans 15 amino acids. The germline CDR1 and CDR2 sequences are SGHAT and FQNNGV. The CDR3 DNA follows: TGTGCCAGCAGCTTAGGGGGGGGGCATGGAAACACCATATATTTT. Protein: CASSLGGGHGNTIYF. The variable domain in full, with the rest retrieved from reference TRBV11-2 and TRBJ1-3, is EAGVAQSPRYKIIEKRQSVAFWCNPISGHATLYWYQQILGQGPKLLIQFQNNGVVDDSQLPKDRFSAERLKGVDSTLKIQPAKLEDSAVYLCASSLGGGHGNTIYFGEGSWLTVV.